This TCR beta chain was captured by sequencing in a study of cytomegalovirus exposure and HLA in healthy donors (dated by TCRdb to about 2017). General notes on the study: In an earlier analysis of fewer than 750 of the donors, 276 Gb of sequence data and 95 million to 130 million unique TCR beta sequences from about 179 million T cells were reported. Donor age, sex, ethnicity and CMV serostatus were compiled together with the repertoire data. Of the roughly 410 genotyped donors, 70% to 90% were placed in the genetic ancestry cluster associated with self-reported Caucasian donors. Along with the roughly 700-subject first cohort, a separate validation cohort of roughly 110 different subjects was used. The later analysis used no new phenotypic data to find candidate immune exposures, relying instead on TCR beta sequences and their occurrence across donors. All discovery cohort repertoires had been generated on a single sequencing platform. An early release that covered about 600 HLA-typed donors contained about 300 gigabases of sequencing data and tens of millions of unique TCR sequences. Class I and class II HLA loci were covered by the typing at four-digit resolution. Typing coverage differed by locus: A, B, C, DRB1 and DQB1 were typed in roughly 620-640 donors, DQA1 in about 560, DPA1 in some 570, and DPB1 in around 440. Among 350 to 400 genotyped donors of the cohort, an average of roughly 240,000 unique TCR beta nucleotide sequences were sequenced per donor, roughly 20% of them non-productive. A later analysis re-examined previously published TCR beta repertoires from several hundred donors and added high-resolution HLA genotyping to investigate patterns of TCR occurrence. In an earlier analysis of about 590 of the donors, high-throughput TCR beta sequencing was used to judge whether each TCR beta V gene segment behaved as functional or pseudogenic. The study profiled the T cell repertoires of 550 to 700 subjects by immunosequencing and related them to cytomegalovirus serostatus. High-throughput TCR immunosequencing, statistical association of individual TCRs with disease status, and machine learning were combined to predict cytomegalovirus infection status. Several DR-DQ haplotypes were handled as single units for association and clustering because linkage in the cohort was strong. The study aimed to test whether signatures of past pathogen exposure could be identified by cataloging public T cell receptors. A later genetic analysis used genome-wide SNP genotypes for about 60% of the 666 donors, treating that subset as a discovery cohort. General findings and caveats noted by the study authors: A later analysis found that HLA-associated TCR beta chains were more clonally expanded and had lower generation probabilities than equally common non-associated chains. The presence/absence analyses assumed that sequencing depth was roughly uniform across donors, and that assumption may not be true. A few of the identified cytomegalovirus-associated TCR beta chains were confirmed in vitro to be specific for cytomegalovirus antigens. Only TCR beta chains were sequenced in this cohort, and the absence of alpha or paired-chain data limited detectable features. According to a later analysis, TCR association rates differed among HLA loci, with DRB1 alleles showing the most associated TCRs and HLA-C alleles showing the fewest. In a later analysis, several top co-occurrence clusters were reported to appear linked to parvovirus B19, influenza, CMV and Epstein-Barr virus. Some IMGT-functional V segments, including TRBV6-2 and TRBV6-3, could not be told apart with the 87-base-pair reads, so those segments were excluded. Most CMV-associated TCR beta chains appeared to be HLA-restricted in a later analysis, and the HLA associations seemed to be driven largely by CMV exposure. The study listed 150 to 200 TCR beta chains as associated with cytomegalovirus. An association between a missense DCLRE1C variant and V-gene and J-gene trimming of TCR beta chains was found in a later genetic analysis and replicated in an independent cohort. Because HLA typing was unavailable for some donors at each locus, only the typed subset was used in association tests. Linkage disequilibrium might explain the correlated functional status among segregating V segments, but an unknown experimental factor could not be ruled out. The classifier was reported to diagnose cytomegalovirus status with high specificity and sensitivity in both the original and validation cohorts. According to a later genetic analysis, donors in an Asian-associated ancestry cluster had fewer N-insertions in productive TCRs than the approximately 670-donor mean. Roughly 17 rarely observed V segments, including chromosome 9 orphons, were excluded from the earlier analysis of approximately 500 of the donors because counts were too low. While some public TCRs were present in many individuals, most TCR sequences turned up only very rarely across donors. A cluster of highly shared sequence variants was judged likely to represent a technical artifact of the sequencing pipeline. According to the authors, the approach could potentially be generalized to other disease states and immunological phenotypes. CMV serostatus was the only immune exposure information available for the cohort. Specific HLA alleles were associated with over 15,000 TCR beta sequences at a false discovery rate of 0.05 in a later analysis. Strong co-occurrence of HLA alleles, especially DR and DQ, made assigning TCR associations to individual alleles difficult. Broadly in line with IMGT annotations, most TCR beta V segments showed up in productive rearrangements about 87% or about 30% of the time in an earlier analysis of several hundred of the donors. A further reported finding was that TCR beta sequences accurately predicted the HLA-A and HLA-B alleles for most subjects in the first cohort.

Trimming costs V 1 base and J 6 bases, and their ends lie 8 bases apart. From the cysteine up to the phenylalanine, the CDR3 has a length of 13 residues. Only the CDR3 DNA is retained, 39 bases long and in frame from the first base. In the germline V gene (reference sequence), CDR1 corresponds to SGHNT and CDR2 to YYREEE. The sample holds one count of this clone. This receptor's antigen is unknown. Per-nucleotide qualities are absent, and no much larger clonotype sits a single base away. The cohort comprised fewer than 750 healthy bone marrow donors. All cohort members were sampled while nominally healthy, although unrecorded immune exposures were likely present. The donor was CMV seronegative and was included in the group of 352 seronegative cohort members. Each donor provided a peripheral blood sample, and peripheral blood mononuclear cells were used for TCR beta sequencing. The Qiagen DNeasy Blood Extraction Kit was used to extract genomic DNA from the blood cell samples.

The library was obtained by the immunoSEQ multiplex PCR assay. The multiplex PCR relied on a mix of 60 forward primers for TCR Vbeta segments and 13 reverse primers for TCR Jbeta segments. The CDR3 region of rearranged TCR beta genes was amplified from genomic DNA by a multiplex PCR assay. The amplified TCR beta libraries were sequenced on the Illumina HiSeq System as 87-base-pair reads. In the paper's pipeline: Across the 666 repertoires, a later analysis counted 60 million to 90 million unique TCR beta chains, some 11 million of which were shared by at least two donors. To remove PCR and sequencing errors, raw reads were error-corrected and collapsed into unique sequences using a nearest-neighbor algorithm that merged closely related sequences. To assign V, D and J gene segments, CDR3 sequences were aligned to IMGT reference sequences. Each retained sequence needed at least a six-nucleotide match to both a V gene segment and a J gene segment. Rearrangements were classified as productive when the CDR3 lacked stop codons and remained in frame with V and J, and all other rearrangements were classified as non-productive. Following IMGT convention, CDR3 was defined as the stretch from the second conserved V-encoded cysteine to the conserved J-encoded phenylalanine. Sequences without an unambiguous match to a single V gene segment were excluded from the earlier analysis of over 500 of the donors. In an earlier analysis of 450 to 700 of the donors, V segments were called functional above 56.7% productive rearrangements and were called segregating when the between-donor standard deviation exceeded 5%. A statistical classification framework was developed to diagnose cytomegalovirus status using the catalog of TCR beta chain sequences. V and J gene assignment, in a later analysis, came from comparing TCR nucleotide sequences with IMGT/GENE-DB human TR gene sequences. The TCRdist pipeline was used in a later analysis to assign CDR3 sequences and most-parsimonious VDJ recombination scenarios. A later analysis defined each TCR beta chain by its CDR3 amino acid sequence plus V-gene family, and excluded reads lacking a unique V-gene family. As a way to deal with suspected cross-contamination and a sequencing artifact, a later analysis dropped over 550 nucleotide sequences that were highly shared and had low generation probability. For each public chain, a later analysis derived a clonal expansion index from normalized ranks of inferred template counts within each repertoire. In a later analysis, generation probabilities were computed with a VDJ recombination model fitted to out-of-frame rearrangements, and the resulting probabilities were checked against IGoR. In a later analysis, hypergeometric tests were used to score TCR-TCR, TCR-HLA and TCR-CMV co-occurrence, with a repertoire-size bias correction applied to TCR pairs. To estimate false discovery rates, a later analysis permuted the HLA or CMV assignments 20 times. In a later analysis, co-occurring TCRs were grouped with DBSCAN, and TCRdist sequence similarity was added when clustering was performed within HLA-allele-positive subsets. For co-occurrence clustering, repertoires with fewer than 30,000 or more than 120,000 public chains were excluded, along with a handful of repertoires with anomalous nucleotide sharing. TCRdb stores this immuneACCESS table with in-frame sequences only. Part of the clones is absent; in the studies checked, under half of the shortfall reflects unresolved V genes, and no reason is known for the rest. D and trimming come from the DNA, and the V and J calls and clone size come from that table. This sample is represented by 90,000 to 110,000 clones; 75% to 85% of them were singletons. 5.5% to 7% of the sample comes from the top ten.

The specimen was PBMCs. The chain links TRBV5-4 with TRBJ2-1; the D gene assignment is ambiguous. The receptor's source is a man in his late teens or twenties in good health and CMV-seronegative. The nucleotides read TGTGCCAGCAGCTTGTACTCCGTCAATGAGCAGTTCTTC. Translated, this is CASSLYSVNEQFF.